The 17 T cell receptor beta chains below come from one sample, sequenced in a study of blood T cell repertoires in COVID-19. The method was immunoSEQ multiplex PCR; TCRdb's version includes in-frame clones alone and lacks a portion of them. There are 200,000 to 250,000 clones in the sample; about 87% occur only once, and roughly 3.7% lies in the top ten. The sequenced material came from PBMCs or T cells enriched from blood (not recorded which). These receptors all come from a woman younger than 45 who had been exposed to COVID-19.

This clone is a singleton in its sample. The chain recombines TRBV6-5 with TRBJ2-3, with TRBD2 identical over 13 bases. The CDR3 has 15 amino acids. Germline trimming cut 7 bases from V and 5 bases from J; bases unmatched to any gene: 6. Germline assignment: CDR1 MNHEY and CDR2 SVGAGI. The CDR3 is CASKLAGGPVDTQYF. The CDR3 DNA sequence: TGTGCCAGCAAACTAGCGGGAGGGCCGGTAGATACGCAGTATTTT.

This chain joins TRBV5-4 and TRBJ1-1, with 8 bases that match TRBD1. This CDR3 is 13 amino acids long. Per the germline V gene, CDR1 is SGHNT and CDR2 is YYREEE (reference sequence). V lost 9 bases to trimming and J lost 0 bases; unmatched junction nucleotides: 4. The DNA of the CDR3 is TGTGCCACCCTGACAGGGGTGAACACTGAAGCTTTCTTT. It translates to CATLTGVNTEAFF.

This clone showed up just once. V usage is TRBV2 and J usage is TRBJ1-1; D gene ambiguous. Germline V CDR1 and CDR2: SNHLY, FYNNEI. Trimming left V 3 bases short and J 0 bases short, with 5 bases between. The CDR3 spans 13 residues. The CDR3 spells CASSDEVNTEAFF. In DNA form, the CDR3 reads TGTGCCAGCAGTGACGAGGTGAACACTGAAGCTTTCTTT.

The V and J genes are TRBV3-1 (or the pseudogene TRBV3-2) and TRBJ2-4, with TRBD1 matching 8 bases. Germline CDR1 and CDR2: LGHDT and YNNKEL (reference sequence). V was clipped by 1 base and J by 9 bases; unmatched bases: 2. There are 13 residues in the CDR3. CDR3 protein: CASSQGTGSIQYF. The CDR3, as DNA: TGTGCCAGCAGCCAAGGGACAGGGTCCATTCAGTACTTC.

The chain combines TRBV4-2 with TRBJ2-3, with TRBD2 matching 7 bases. The junction had 8 bases not matched to a gene; V was cut back by 0 bases and J by 2 bases. CDR3 size: 17 residues. The germline gives CDR1 LGHNA, CDR2 YNFKEQ. The CDR3 bases are TGTGCCAGCAGCCAAGACCGGCAGCGGGGCCACACAGATACGCAGTATTTT. Its protein is CASSQDRQRGHTDTQYF.

The chain couples TRBV5-1 to TRBJ2-2, with 8 bases lining up with TRBD1. Germline-derived CDR1 and CDR2 are SGHRS and YFSETQ. J was trimmed by 4 bases and V by 4 bases; bases with no gene match: 6. The CDR3 length is 15 residues. CDR3 amino acids: CASSQTGVATGELFF. Here the CDR3 DNA reads TGCGCCAGCAGCCAGACAGGGGTCGCCACCGGGGAGCTGTTTTTT.

The chain is built from TRBV29-1 and TRBJ2-1; D unresolved. Germline values: CDR1 SQVTM, CDR2 ANQGSEA. CDR3 length equals 13 residues. V was pared by 2 bases and J by 4 bases, with 9 bases between. CDR3 amino acids: CSVETTEYNEQFF. The CDR3 DNA sequence: TGCAGCGTTGAAACCACAGAGTACAATGAGCAGTTCTTC.

The gene calls are TRBV29-1 and TRBJ2-1, with 9 bases that match TRBD1. The CDR3 covers 15 residues. V trimming: 3 bases; J trimming: 8 bases; junction bases outside the gene matches: 11. The germline V gene encodes CDR1 SQVTM and CDR2 ANQGSEA. This CDR3 reads CSVELSGQGWDEQFF. In nucleotides, the CDR3 is TGCAGCGTTGAGCTCTCGGGACAGGGTTGGGATGAGCAGTTCTTC.

The CDR3 reads CASGHTSGMNNEQFF. The DNA for the CDR3 is TGTGCTAGTGGTCACACTAGCGGGATGAACAATGAGCAGTTCTTC. The chain links TRBV12-5 to TRBJ2-1; TRBD2 aligns across 10 bases. This CDR3 region has 15 residues. Germline V lookup: CDR1 LGHNT, CDR2 FRNRAP. The trim removed 5 bases at V and 5 bases at J, leaving 6 bases unmatched.

This sequence joins TRBV10-3 and TRBJ2-2, with 11 positions matching TRBD2. CDR3 length: 16 residues. Germline trimming cut 10 bases from V and 4 bases from J; bases unmatched to any gene: 11. CDR1 and CDR2 from the germline V gene are ENHRY and SYGVKD. CDR3 nucleotides: TGTGCCACCTTACTAGCGGGAGCGTACGGCACCGGGGAGCTGTTTTTT. It encodes CATLLAGAYGTGELFF.

The rearrangement links TRBV3-1 (or the pseudogene TRBV3-2) to TRBJ2-7; 9 nucleotides line up with TRBD1. This CDR3 contains 15 residues. Germline trimming cut 2 bases from V and 2 bases from J; bases unmatched to any gene: 4. The germline V gene encodes CDR1 LGHDT and CDR2 YNNKEL (reference sequence). The CDR3 spells CASSQPGQGAYEQYF. As DNA, the CDR3 is TGTGCCAGCAGCCAACCGGGACAGGGTGCCTACGAGCAGTACTTC.

The V call is TRBV6-1, the J call TRBJ1-5; D gene uncertain. This CDR3 has 13 amino acids. Germline V gene data show CDR1 as MNHNS and CDR2 as SASEGT. V was trimmed by 3 bases and J by 8 bases, leaving 11 bases between them. CDR3 loop: CASSDMGEEPQHF. The CDR3, as DNA: TGTGCCAGCAGTGACATGGGAGAGGAGCCCCAGCATTTT.

In this sample, this clone turned up once. CDR3 nucleotide sequence: TGTGCCAGCAGCACCCGGGACAAGTACGAGCAGTACTTC. Translating it yields CASSTRDKYEQYF. The V call is TRBV12-3 or TRBV12-4, the J call TRBJ2-7; D is possibly TRBD1 (6 bases). This CDR3 has 13 residues. V was clipped by 6 bases and J by 4 bases, with 13 bases between them.

The rearrangement joins TRBV12-3 or TRBV12-4 to TRBJ2-1, with 9 bases fitting TRBD2. CDR3 length equals 13 residues. V lost 6 bases, J lost 5 bases, and 2 bases stayed unmatched. The CDR3 DNA is TGTGCCAGCAGCATAGCGGGGGACAATGAGCAGTTCTTC. The encoded protein is CASSIAGDNEQFF.

This clone was counted a few times. The rearrangement uses TRBV3-1 (or the pseudogene TRBV3-2) and TRBJ2-5; 10 nucleotides match TRBD2. CDR1 and CDR2 (germline): LGHDT, YNNKEL (reference sequence). This CDR3 region has 18 residues. The V and J ends lost 3 bases and 4 bases, in that order; junction bases with no gene match: 14. CDR3 bases: TGTGCCAGCAGCCACCCGGCGGGTAGCGGGAGGATCGGAGAGACCCAGTACTTC. Its translation: CASSHPAGSGRIGETQYF.

The chain recombines TRBV5-5 with TRBJ2-5; 8 nucleotides match TRBD1. The CDR3 spans 15 residues. After removal of 4 bases from V and 4 bases from J, the junction contained 9 bases not matched to a gene. The germline V gene encodes CDR1 SGHKS and CDR2 YYEKEE (reference sequence). CDR3 loop: CASSPGDRPPETQYF. The CDR3 bases are TGTGCCAGCAGCCCGGGGGACAGGCCCCCAGAGACCCAGTACTTC. The full variable domain, with the rest looked up from reference TRBV5-5 and TRBJ2-5, is DAGVTQSPTHLIKTRGQQVTLRCSPISGHKSVSWYQQVLGQGPQFIFQYYEKEERGRGNFPDRFSARQFPNYSSELNVNALLLGDSALYLCASSPGDRPPETQYFGPGTRLLVL.

The J gene is TRBJ1-3, the V gene TRBV24-1; unclear D gene. The CDR3 runs 14 residues. Germline V gene data show CDR1 as KGHDR and CDR2 as SFDVKD. Trimming left V 4 bases short and J 3 bases short, with 9 bases between. The CDR3 DNA reads as TGTGCCACCAGTGAAGAGGCGGTTGGAAACACCATATATTTT. This gives the protein CATSEEAVGNTIYF.